A selection of T cell receptor beta chains follows, all from one sample in a study of T cells in tumors after PD-1 blockade. The method was immunoSEQ multiplex PCR; TCRdb's version includes in-frame clones alone and lacks a portion of them. The table includes 20,000 to 25,000 clones, roughly 78% detected once. Specimen: PBMCs, collected before anti-PD-1 treatment. These TCRs come from a human donor with basal cell carcinoma. The CDR3 runs from the conserved cysteine through the conserved F or W. A D gene is named only where the DNA matches it firmly. Clone sizes are given selectively: once, few, many, or a class where the clone is expanded.

clone size	D gene	V gene	J gene	CDR3 protein	CDR3 DNA
once	TRBD1	TRBV7-2	TRBJ2-3	CASSPRDRGLDTQYF	TGTGCCAGCAGCCCCAGGGACAGGGGGCTGGATACGCAGTATTTT
few	-	TRBV28	TRBJ2-1	CASSLEGGEKYNEQFF	TGTGCCAGCTCACTTGAGGGCGGGGAAAAGTACAATGAGCAGTTCTTC
-	-	TRBV3-1/TRBV3-2	TRBJ2-7	CASSPDSTYEQYF	TGTGCCAGCAGCCCGGACAGTACCTACGAGCAGTACTTC
few	-	TRBV4-3	TRBJ1-4	CASSQEQGQSEKLFF	TGCGCCAGCAGCCAAGAGCAAGGTCAGAGCGAAAAACTGTTTTTT
-	-	TRBV20-1	TRBJ2-3	CSASGTDWITDTQYF	TGCAGTGCTAGTGGGACCGACTGGATCACAGATACGCAGTATTTT
-	-	TRBV25-1	TRBJ2-1	CASTPGPGGEQFF	TGTGCCAGCACCCCGGGGCCCGGGGGTGAGCAGTTCTTC
-	-	TRBV4-3	TRBJ1-6	CASSRVIGSPLHF	TGCGCCAGCAGCCGAGTTATAGGGTCACCCCTCCACTTT
-	TRBD2	TRBV12-5	TRBJ2-1	CASGLATTSEGDNEQFF	TGTGCTAGTGGTTTGGCGACAACTAGCGAGGGCGACAATGAGCAGTTCTTC
-	TRBD2	TRBV6-5	TRBJ2-3	CASSRGGFTDTQYF	TGTGCCAGCAGTCGCGGGGGATTCACAGATACGCAGTATTTT
-	-	TRBV28	TRBJ1-2	CASSKAALRWGLNYGYTF	TGTGCCAGCAGTAAGGCCGCACTACGATGGGGGCTAAACTATGGCTACACCTTC
few	-	TRBV2	TRBJ2-2	CASSGRASNTGELFF	TGTGCCAGCAGTGGCAGGGCGTCGAACACCGGGGAGCTGTTTTTT
-	-	TRBV2	TRBJ2-5	CASGHGGRGEETQYF	TGTGCCAGCGGGCATGGCGGTAGGGGAGAAGAGACCCAGTACTTC
once	TRBD1	TRBV5-1	TRBJ1-2	CASSYDGQGNGYTF	TGCGCCAGCAGCTATGACGGACAGGGTAATGGCTACACCTTC
-	TRBD1	TRBV24-1	TRBJ2-3	CATSAPGQGTDTQYF	TGTGCCACCAGTGCTCCGGGACAGGGCACAGATACGCAGTATTTT
-	-	TRBV5-1	TRBJ2-1	CASSSRDRYNEQFF	TGCGCCAGCAGCTCGCGGGACAGATACAATGAGCAGTTCTTC
few	-	TRBV7-2	TRBJ1-5	CASSSQGIQPQHF	TGTGCCAGCAGCTCACAGGGTATACAGCCCCAGCATTTT
once	TRBD1	TRBV15	TRBJ2-7	CATSQQTGVRYF	TGTGCCACCAGCCAACAGACAGGGGTTCGGTACTTC
-	TRBD2	TRBV6-5	TRBJ2-1	CASSSMSGGEDNEQFF	TGTGCCAGCAGTTCGATGAGCGGGGGGGAGGACAATGAGCAGTTCTTC
-	TRBD1	TRBV3-1/TRBV3-2	TRBJ1-2	CASSPGTVTNYGYTF	TGTGCCAGCAGCCCCGGGACAGTCACTAACTATGGCTACACCTTC
-	TRBD1	TRBV4-2	TRBJ2-3	CASSQGLGQGAADTQYF	TGTGCCAGCAGCCAAGGTCTGGGACAGGGGGCGGCAGATACGCAGTATTTT
few	TRBD1	TRBV12-3/TRBV12-4	TRBJ2-7	CASRGTGANEQYF	TGTGCCAGCAGGGGGACAGGGGCTAACGAGCAGTACTTC
-	-	TRBV2	TRBJ2-3	CASSERAGAKHGTQYF	TGTGCCAGCAGTGAGAGGGCGGGGGCCAAACACGGTACGCAGTATTTT
-	-	TRBV4-1	TRBJ2-5	CASSHSQETQYF	TGCGCCAGCAGCCACTCCCAAGAGACCCAGTACTTC
-	-	TRBV7-2	TRBJ2-7	CASSLARGATYEQYF	TGTGCCAGCAGCTTAGCGCGAGGGGCTACCTACGAGCAGTACTTC
-	TRBD2	TRBV3-1/TRBV3-2	TRBJ2-1	CASSLVRLAGGNEQFF	TGTGCCAGCAGCCTAGTGCGACTAGCGGGGGGCAATGAGCAGTTCTTC
-	-	TRBV19	TRBJ2-6	CASRSSGANVLTF	TGTGCCAGCAGAAGCTCTGGGGCCAACGTCCTGACTTTC
-	-	TRBV6-5	TRBJ2-7	CASIMGSRYYEQYF	TGTGCCAGCATCATGGGCAGTCGGTACTACGAGCAGTACTTC
once	-	TRBV2	TRBJ2-1	CATCYGWARVGSSYNEQFF	TGTGCCACCTGTTACGGGTGGGCGCGGGTGGGGAGCTCCTACAATGAGCAGTTCTTC
-	-	TRBV7-3	TRBJ2-5	CASSLVRETQYF	TGTGCCAGCAGCTTAGTACGGGAGACCCAGTACTTC
-	-	TRBV10-1	TRBJ2-5	CASSGGGNQETQYF	TGCGCCAGCAGTGGAGGGGGAAACCAAGAGACCCAGTACTTC
-	-	TRBV7-3	TRBJ1-6	CASSLTGISSSYNSPLHF	TGTGCCAGCAGCTTAACTGGGATCTCAAGCTCCTATAATTCACCCCTCCACTTT
-	-	TRBV12-5	TRBJ2-3	CASGLSTDTQYF	TGTGCTAGTGGTTTGAGCACAGATACGCAGTATTTT
-	-	TRBV3-1/TRBV3-2	TRBJ1-1	CASSRGIRWTEAFF	TGTGCCAGCAGCCGTGGTATTAGGTGGACTGAAGCTTTCTTT
-	-	TRBV6-2/TRBV6-3	TRBJ2-1	CASSYSSDEQFF	TGTGCCAGCAGTTATTCCTCCGATGAGCAGTTCTTC
-	-	TRBV19	TRBJ2-2	CASSIGVRQVAGELFF	TGTGCCAGTAGTATTGGGGTCCGACAGGTGGCCGGGGAGCTGTTTTTT
-	-	TRBV7-2	TRBJ2-7	CASSWTHGLGDAVYEQYF	TGTGCCAGCAGCTGGACGCATGGATTGGGTGATGCGGTCTACGAGCAGTACTTC
-	TRBD2	TRBV11-3	TRBJ2-3	CASSSGLAADTQYF	TGTGCCAGCAGCTCGGGACTAGCGGCAGATACGCAGTATTTT
-	-	TRBV28	TRBJ1-2	CASSPGFTGYTF	TGTGCCAGCAGCCCAGGGTTTACTGGCTACACCTTC
-	-	TRBV18	TRBJ2-7	CASSPIDRAPSYEQYF	TGTGCCAGCTCACCAATCGACAGAGCCCCCTCCTACGAGCAGTACTTC
-	TRBD1	TRBV14	TRBJ2-2	CASSPGLYRGPRFTGELFF	TGTGCCAGCAGCCCAGGGTTGTACAGGGGACCGCGTTTCACCGGGGAGCTGTTTTTT
-	TRBD1	TRBV24-1	TRBJ1-1	CATSDTDRVLGAFF	TGTGCCACCAGTGACACCGACAGGGTACTTGGAGCTTTCTTT
few	-	TRBV7-2	TRBJ1-2	CASSPPTTDYGYTF	TGTGCCAGCAGCCCCCCAACCACGGACTATGGCTACACCTTC
-	TRBD2	TRBV2	TRBJ2-1	CPRSYGWAGVGSSYNEQFF	TGTCCCCGCAGTTATGGGTGGGCGGGGGTGGGGAGCTCCTACAATGAGCAGTTCTTC
-	TRBD2	TRBV2	TRBJ2-2	CASTGTSGQGGELFF	TGTGCCAGCACCGGGACTAGCGGGCAAGGCGGGGAGCTGTTTTTT
-	-	TRBV2	TRBJ2-1	CAPCEGGARAGSSYNEQFF	TGTGCCCCCTGTGAAGGGGGGGCGCGGGCGGGGAGCTCCTACAATGAGCAGTTCTTC
-	TRBD2	TRBV3-1/TRBV3-2	TRBJ2-3	CASSPGTSGPTDTQYF	TGTGCCAGCAGCCCGGGGACTAGCGGGCCCACAGATACGCAGTATTTT
-	-	TRBV7-3	TRBJ1-1	CASSLSRNTEAFF	TGTGCCAGCAGCTTAAGTCGGAACACTGAAGCTTTCTTT
-	TRBD2	TRBV30	TRBJ2-1	CAWSVGTSGNNEQFF	TGTGCCTGGAGTGTAGGGACTAGCGGGAACAATGAGCAGTTCTTC
few	TRBD2	TRBV18	TRBJ2-7	CASSPPGGSYEQYF	TGTGCCAGCTCACCACCGGGGGGGTCCTACGAGCAGTACTTC
-	TRBD2	TRBV7-2	TRBJ2-7	CASSLTSASSYEQYF	TGTGCCAGCAGCTTGACTAGCGCCAGCTCCTACGAGCAGTACTTC
-	-	TRBV5-1	TRBJ2-3	CASSPSSGDDTQYF	TGCGCCAGCAGCCCGAGCTCGGGCGACGATACGCAGTATTTT
few	-	TRBV21-1	TRBJ2-2	CASSKRGLNTGELFF	TGTGCCAGCAGCAAAAGGGGCCTGAACACCGGGGAGCTGTTTTTT
-	-	TRBV19	TRBJ2-3	CASSGSKRGTDTQYF	TGTGCCAGTAGTGGATCTAAAAGGGGCACAGATACGCAGTATTTT